These T cell receptor beta chains were read from a single sample in a study of CD8 T cells in ankylosing spondylitis. MiXCR, run by TCRdb on the 5' RACE reads, gives a single entry per CDR3 protein. The repertoire holds 120,000 or so distinct CDR3 sequences, roughly 13% seen once, with 2.5% to 3% in the top ten. Sequenced sample: blood, either unsorted or a sorted T cell fraction (not recorded which). The receptors come from a female donor with ankylosing spondylitis or in good health (not recorded which). Both conserved end residues are part of each CDR3. Each record gives: J gene, clone size, D gene, V gene, CDR3 DNA, CDR3 protein. D genes are given only for firm matches. The listing skips clone size in some rows; elsewhere it reads once, few, many or a size class.

j_gene: TRBJ2-7
abundance: NA
d_gene: TRBD1
v_gene: TRBV10-3
CDR3nt: TGTGCCATCAACGAGGGACAGTCCTACAAGCAGTACTTC
CDR3aa: CAINEGQSYKQYF

j_gene: TRBJ2-3
abundance: many
d_gene: NA
v_gene: TRBV5-1
CDR3nt: TGCGCCAGTTCCGGTCAGGGGAGTGGAGATACGCAGTATTTT
CDR3aa: CASSGQGSGDTQYF

j_gene: TRBJ2-3
abundance: NA
d_gene: TRBD2
v_gene: TRBV7-2
CDR3nt: TGTGCCAGCCTAGCGGGGAAAGGGCGCACAGATACGCAGTATTTT
CDR3aa: CASLAGKGRTDTQYF

j_gene: TRBJ2-1
abundance: NA
d_gene: TRBD2
v_gene: TRBV4-2
CDR3nt: TGTGCCAGCAGCCAAGGGCTAGCGGGGGGTCATACTTACAATGAGCAGTTCTTC
CDR3aa: CASSQGLAGGHTYNEQFF

j_gene: TRBJ1-2
abundance: few
d_gene: NA
v_gene: TRBV29-1
CDR3nt: TGCAGCGTTGAAGTCGGCTATGGCTGCACCTTC
CDR3aa: CSVEVGYGCTF

j_gene: TRBJ2-7
abundance: NA
d_gene: NA
v_gene: TRBV20-1
CDR3nt: TGCAGTGCTACAGGATCTTGGGACGAGCAGTACTTC
CDR3aa: CSATGSWDEQYF

j_gene: TRBJ1-2
abundance: few
d_gene: TRBD1
v_gene: TRBV30
CDR3nt: TGTGCCTGGAGTCAGCCCGACAGGGGGTTCGGATATGGCTACACCTTC
CDR3aa: CAWSQPDRGFGYGYTF

j_gene: TRBJ2-7
abundance: NA
d_gene: TRBD1
v_gene: TRBV29-1
CDR3nt: TGCAGCGTGCTCGGACAGGGGGTCAACTACGAGCAGTACTTC
CDR3aa: CSVLGQGVNYEQYF

j_gene: TRBJ2-3
abundance: many
d_gene: NA
v_gene: TRBV20-1
CDR3nt: TGCAGTGCTAGAAAGGGGCCGTTCCTAGATACGCAGTATTTT
CDR3aa: CSARKGPFLDTQYF

j_gene: TRBJ2-5
abundance: many
d_gene: NA
v_gene: TRBV19
CDR3nt: TGCGCCAGCAGCTTACAGGGACAAGAGACCCAGTACTTC
CDR3aa: CASSLQGQETQYF

j_gene: TRBJ1-2
abundance: many
d_gene: TRBD1
v_gene: TRBV18
CDR3nt: TGTGCCAGCTCACCAGGGACAGACAACTATGGCTACACCTTC
CDR3aa: CASSPGTDNYGYTF

j_gene: TRBJ1-5
abundance: many
d_gene: NA
v_gene: TRBV20-1
CDR3nt: TGCAGTGCTAGAGGAAAAGGTCAGCCCCAGCATTTT
CDR3aa: CSARGKGQPQHF

j_gene: TRBJ1-3
abundance: NA
d_gene: NA
v_gene: TRBV12-3/TRBV12-4
CDR3nt: TGTGCCAGCAGTTTTGACAGGATAAACACCATATATTTT
CDR3aa: CASSFDRINTIYF

j_gene: TRBJ2-3
abundance: few
d_gene: TRBD2
v_gene: TRBV6-8
CDR3nt: TGTGCCAGCAGGAGAAAAACAACGGGGGACTACACAGATACGCAGTATTTT
CDR3aa: CASRRKTTGDYTDTQYF

j_gene: TRBJ2-3
abundance: few
d_gene: TRBD1
v_gene: TRBV20-1
CDR3nt: TGCAGTGCTTGGAGACAGGGGGCGGCAGATACGCAGTATTTT
CDR3aa: CSAWRQGAADTQYF

j_gene: TRBJ2-3
abundance: many
d_gene: NA
v_gene: TRBV28
CDR3nt: TGTGCCAGCAGTGGCAGGGATTACACAGATACGCAGTATTTT
CDR3aa: CASSGRDYTDTQYF

j_gene: TRBJ2-7
abundance: few
d_gene: TRBD1
v_gene: TRBV15
CDR3nt: TGTGCCACCAGCAGAGAAGGACAGGCGTACGAGCAGTACTTC
CDR3aa: CATSREGQAYEQYF

j_gene: TRBJ1-5
abundance: few
d_gene: NA
v_gene: TRBV12-3/TRBV12-4
CDR3nt: TGTGCCAGCAGTTTTAGAGCAGGGGAGGGTCAGCCCCAGCATTTT
CDR3aa: CASSFRAGEGQPQHF

j_gene: TRBJ1-3
abundance: many
d_gene: TRBD1
v_gene: TRBV7-9
CDR3nt: TGTGCCAGCAGCCCAGGGACAGTACTTTCCCGGGGAAACACCATATATTTT
CDR3aa: CASSPGTVLSRGNTIYF

j_gene: TRBJ2-1
abundance: few
d_gene: NA
v_gene: TRBV18
CDR3nt: TGTGCCAGCTCACCAGGGCGGGGTGAGCAGTTCTTC
CDR3aa: CASSPGRGEQFF

j_gene: TRBJ1-6
abundance: many
d_gene: TRBD1
v_gene: TRBV20-1
CDR3nt: TGCAGTGCTCGACAGGGGAGCTCCTATAATTCACCCCTCCACTTT
CDR3aa: CSARQGSSYNSPLHF

j_gene: TRBJ1-2
abundance: NA
d_gene: NA
v_gene: TRBV30
CDR3nt: TGTGCCCGTTTTGCAGGAGATGGCTACACCTTC
CDR3aa: CARFAGDGYTF

j_gene: TRBJ1-5
abundance: NA
d_gene: NA
v_gene: TRBV12-3/TRBV12-4
CDR3nt: TGTGCCGGCAGTTTAGTACAGGGCGTCAATCAGCCCCAGCATTTT
CDR3aa: CAGSLVQGVNQPQHF

j_gene: TRBJ2-7
abundance: few
d_gene: NA
v_gene: TRBV21-1
CDR3nt: TGTGCCAGCAGCAAAGCTAAACCTCCAATTTACGAGCAGTACTTC
CDR3aa: CASSKAKPPIYEQYF

j_gene: TRBJ2-3
abundance: NA
d_gene: TRBD1
v_gene: TRBV5-4
CDR3nt: TGTGCCAGCAGCAGAACAGGGGTGTATAGGACAGATACGCAGTATTTT
CDR3aa: CASSRTGVYRTDTQYF

j_gene: TRBJ1-1
abundance: NA
d_gene: NA
v_gene: TRBV7-9
CDR3nt: TGTGCCAGCAGCTTTGGGGGGAGGACTGAAGCTTTCTTT
CDR3aa: CASSFGGRTEAFF

j_gene: TRBJ2-1
abundance: many
d_gene: TRBD2
v_gene: TRBV5-1
CDR3nt: TGCGCCAGCAGCTTAAGCGGGGGGGCCGGGAATGAGCAGTTCTTC
CDR3aa: CASSLSGGAGNEQFF

j_gene: TRBJ2-1
abundance: few
d_gene: NA
v_gene: TRBV13
CDR3nt: TGTGCCAGCAGCTTGGGGGTGTACTCCCTTTTAAGCTCCTACAATGAGCAGTTCTTC
CDR3aa: CASSLGVYSLLSSYNEQFF

j_gene: TRBJ2-6
abundance: NA
d_gene: NA
v_gene: TRBV7-3
CDR3nt: TGTGCCAGCAGCTTACAGGGTTGGAGCTCTGGGGCCAACGTCCTGACTTTC
CDR3aa: CASSLQGWSSGANVLTF

j_gene: TRBJ2-7
abundance: NA
d_gene: NA
v_gene: TRBV19
CDR3nt: TGTGCCAGTAGTATTGCAGGATGGGGTGAGCAGTACTTC
CDR3aa: CASSIAGWGEQYF

j_gene: TRBJ2-7
abundance: NA
d_gene: NA
v_gene: TRBV2
CDR3nt: TGTGCCAGCAGTGAAGAAGGATTTCACTACGAGCAGTACTTC
CDR3aa: CASSEEGFHYEQYF

j_gene: TRBJ1-4
abundance: many
d_gene: NA
v_gene: TRBV20-1
CDR3nt: TGCAGTGCTAAAGGGGGGCTCGGAGAAAAACTGTTTTTT
CDR3aa: CSAKGGLGEKLFF

j_gene: TRBJ1-3
abundance: many
d_gene: TRBD1
v_gene: TRBV28
CDR3nt: TGTGCCAGCAGTTTAGCCGGGACAGGGGAGTCCGGAAACACCATATATTTT
CDR3aa: CASSLAGTGESGNTIYF

j_gene: TRBJ2-3
abundance: NA
d_gene: NA
v_gene: TRBV10-3
CDR3nt: TGTGCCATCAACGGCGGGGGCGGCACAGATACGCAGTATTTT
CDR3aa: CAINGGGGTDTQYF

j_gene: TRBJ2-7
abundance: NA
d_gene: NA
v_gene: TRBV5-1
CDR3nt: TGCGCCAGCAGCTTGCCCACGGACTCCTACGAGCAGTACTTC
CDR3aa: CASSLPTDSYEQYF

j_gene: TRBJ1-2
abundance: NA
d_gene: NA
v_gene: TRBV3-1
CDR3nt: TGTGCCAGCAGCCAGGCTGTATATGGCTACACCTTC
CDR3aa: CASSQAVYGYTF

j_gene: TRBJ2-7
abundance: many
d_gene: TRBD1
v_gene: TRBV5-1
CDR3nt: TGCGCCAGCAGCACCGGACAGGGATGGAGCGAGCAGTACTTC
CDR3aa: CASSTGQGWSEQYF

j_gene: TRBJ1-2
abundance: NA
d_gene: NA
v_gene: TRBV7-9
CDR3nt: TGTGCCAGCAGCTTCGAAGGTGGCTATGGCTACACCTTC
CDR3aa: CASSFEGGYGYTF

j_gene: TRBJ1-2
abundance: few
d_gene: NA
v_gene: TRBV9
CDR3nt: TGTGCCAGCACCCCGTTAAGTAATAACTATGGCTACACCTTC
CDR3aa: CASTPLSNNYGYTF

j_gene: TRBJ2-5
abundance: few
d_gene: NA
v_gene: TRBV11-3
CDR3nt: TGTGCCAGCAGCTTAGGGGACTCCGACGCCAAAGAGACCCAGTACTTC
CDR3aa: CASSLGDSDAKETQYF

j_gene: TRBJ2-2
abundance: NA
d_gene: NA
v_gene: TRBV9
CDR3nt: TGTGCCAGCAGCGTAGTGGCTAGCGAGGGGACCGGGGAGCTGTTTTTT
CDR3aa: CASSVVASEGTGELFF

j_gene: TRBJ2-3
abundance: few
d_gene: NA
v_gene: TRBV3-1
CDR3nt: TGTGCCAGCAGCCAAGAAGGGGACCGGATAGCGCAGTATTTT
CDR3aa: CASSQEGDRIAQYF

j_gene: TRBJ2-2
abundance: NA
d_gene: NA
v_gene: TRBV20-1
CDR3nt: TGCAGTGCTAGGGACAGACACACCGGGGAGCTGTTTTTT
CDR3aa: CSARDRHTGELFF

j_gene: TRBJ2-1
abundance: NA
d_gene: NA
v_gene: TRBV12-5
CDR3nt: TGTGCTAGTGCAGACTCGGGGGGCCCGCAGTTCTTC
CDR3aa: CASADSGGPQFF

j_gene: TRBJ1-2
abundance: many
d_gene: NA
v_gene: TRBV12-3/TRBV12-4
CDR3nt: TGTGCCAGCAGTTTATGGGGGAGTGCGCTCAACTTC
CDR3aa: CASSLWGSALNF

j_gene: TRBJ2-1
abundance: many
d_gene: TRBD2
v_gene: TRBV9
CDR3nt: TGTGCCAGCAGCGCGACTAGCGGGAGCTACAATGAGCAGTTCTTC
CDR3aa: CASSATSGSYNEQFF

j_gene: TRBJ2-3
abundance: many
d_gene: TRBD2
v_gene: TRBV20-1
CDR3nt: TGCAGTGCTAAAGTAGCGGGGGGGCCCGAAGATACGCAGTATTTT
CDR3aa: CSAKVAGGPEDTQYF

j_gene: TRBJ2-1
abundance: few
d_gene: TRBD1
v_gene: TRBV5-1
CDR3nt: TGCGCCAGCAGCCGCCTGGACAGGGTCTACAATGAGCAGTTCTTC
CDR3aa: CASSRLDRVYNEQFF